This TCR beta chain was found in a study of OX40 agonist ivuxolimab in advanced cancers. General study points: Determination of antigen specificity was not performed for the expanded peripheral T cells.

Some clones are missing from TCRdb's copy, which holds only in-frame ones; the method was immunoSEQ multiplex PCR. The table lists tens of thousands of clones, about four fifths of them singletons, with less than 30% in the top ten. As to this clone: Its antigen is as yet unknown.

This clonotype originated in an adult with an advanced solid tumor such as melanoma, head and neck, liver or kidney cancer. The sequencing here drew on CD4+ or CD8+ T cells sorted from blood, taken in a trial of the OX40 agonist ivuxolimab.

The CDR3 region is CASSIAPAGVYTEAFF. In DNA, the CDR3 is TGTGCCAGTAGTATAGCCCCCGCGGGGGTATACACTGAAGCTTTCTTT. V usage is TRBV19 and J usage is TRBJ1-1, with a possible D match to TRBD1 (5 bases). This CDR3 has 16 amino acids. Germline loops: CDR1 LNHDA, CDR2 SQIVND (reference sequence). The germline V and J ends were trimmed by 1 base and 3 bases, with 15 bases remaining between them.